The next 7 T cell receptor beta chains were all read from a single sample in a study of blood T cell repertoires in COVID-19. TCRdb's table, derived via immunoSEQ multiplex PCR, lists solely in-frame clones and lacks some. In the table there are a few hundred thousand clones, around 90% of which are singletons. Sequencing was performed on peripheral blood. These receptors were taken from a man between 18 and 29 years old with active or convalescent COVID-19.

On this clone itself: The identical CDR3 is also encoded by other nucleotide sequences in the sample. The V and J genes are TRBV9 and TRBJ1-5; the match to TRBD1 covers 7 bases. The V segment lost 3 bases and the J segment 1 base; nucleotides outside the gene matches: 4. This CDR3 contains 15 residues. Germline-derived CDR1 and CDR2 are SGDLS and YYNGEE. CDR3 sequence reads: CASSGGTASNQPQHF. Here the CDR3 DNA reads TGTGCCAGCAGCGGGGGGACAGCCAGCAATCAGCCCCAGCATTTT.

The chain uses TRBV19 and TRBJ2-7, with a tentative D call TRBD2 (8 bases). The CDR3 is made up of 15 amino acids. From germline, CDR1 is LNHDA and CDR2 SQIVND (reference sequence). Between the trimmed V and J ends, which lost 3 bases and 2 bases, there was a span of 14 bases. The CDR3 spells CASSIGRGHTYEQYF. For the CDR3, the DNA is TGTGCCAGTAGTATCGGGAGGGGGCATACCTACGAGCAGTACTTC.

This chain joins TRBV7-6 and TRBJ1-4; unclear D gene. V lost 4 bases and J 7 bases, leaving 16 bases between the germline ends. Germline CDR1 is SGHVS and CDR2 is FNYEAQ. This CDR3 has 15 residues. The CDR3 DNA sequence: TGTGCCAGCAGCTCCAGGACTCTTTCAGGTGAAAAACTGTTTTTT. The encoded protein is CASSSRTLSGEKLFF.

The sample holds one count of this clone. The chain is built from TRBV4-1 and TRBJ1-4; D gene unclear. V lost 0 bases, J lost 8 bases, and 13 bases lay in between. Germline CDR1 and CDR2: MGHRA and YSYEKL. CDR3 length: 15 amino acids. Here the CDR3 DNA reads TGCGCCAGCAGCCAAGAACGCAGGTTCTACGAAAAACTGTTTTTT. It codes for CASSQERRFYEKLFF.

The chain employs TRBV6-2 or TRBV6-3 and TRBJ2-1; a possible D gene is TRBD1 (5 bases). There are 11 residues in the CDR3. Trimming took off 2 bases at V and 15 bases at J, with 11 bases between the two ends. The V gene's germline CDR1 is MNHEY and CDR2 SVGEGT. This CDR3 is CASSYIRGAFF. As DNA, the CDR3 is TGTGCCAGCAGTTACATTAGGGGCGCGTTCTTC.

The CDR3 sequence: CASRNSGGYSNQPQHF. The CDR3 DNA is TGTGCCAGTAGGAACTCGGGGGGTTATAGCAATCAGCCCCAGCATTTT. This chain links TRBV19 with TRBJ1-5; the D gene is possibly TRBD1 (5 bases). Germline V gene lookup returns CDR1 LNHDA and CDR2 SQIVND (reference sequence). The CDR3 runs 16 residues. Trimming took 6 bases from V and 0 from J, leaving 15 bases between them.

This chain uses TRBV9 with TRBJ2-1, with TRBD2 matching 12 bases. The V and J ends lost 4 bases and 7 bases, in that order; junction bases with no gene match: 6. This CDR3 is 15 amino acids long. Per germline, CDR1 SGDLS and CDR2 YYNGEE. The chain's CDR3 is CASSPRTSGTNEQFF. The CDR3 nucleotides read TGTGCCAGCAGCCCGCGGACTAGCGGGACAAATGAGCAGTTCTTC. The full variable domain, in which reference TRBV9 and TRBJ2-1 provide the parts outside the CDR3, is DSGVTQTPKHLITATGQRVTLRCSPRSGDLSVYWYQQSLDQGLQFLIQYYNGEERAKGNILERFSAQQFPDLHSELNLSSLELGDSALYFCASSPRTSGTNEQFFGPGTRLTVL.